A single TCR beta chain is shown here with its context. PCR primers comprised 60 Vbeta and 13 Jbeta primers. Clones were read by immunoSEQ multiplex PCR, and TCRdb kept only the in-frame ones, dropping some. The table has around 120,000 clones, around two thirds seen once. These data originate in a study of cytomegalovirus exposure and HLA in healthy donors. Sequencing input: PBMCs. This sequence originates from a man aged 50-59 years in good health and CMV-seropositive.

CDR3 in DNA: TGTGCCAGCAGCTTGGGGGTGGGGAGTCAAGAGACCCAGTACTTC. Encoded protein: CASSLGVGSQETQYF. The chain couples TRBV5-8 to TRBJ2-5; maybe TRBD2 (5 bases). CDR1 and CDR2 (germline): SGHTS, YDEGEE. The CDR3 runs to 15 residues. The V end lost 0 bases, the J end lost 2 bases, and 11 bases lay between the germline ends.